One sample yielded the 26 T cell receptor beta chains listed below, sequenced in a study of cytomegalovirus exposure and HLA in healthy donors. Profiled with immunoSEQ multiplex PCR; TCRdb holds only in-frame clones, not every one. The top ten clones hold approximately 0.95% of a sample with about 66,000 clones, around 96% of them seen once. The sequencing sample was made of PBMCs. These receptor sequences come from a man aged 18 to 35 in good health and CMV-seronegative.

V and J are TRBV7-9 and TRBJ1-3; possibly TRBD1 for D (5 bases). The CDR3 length is 13 residues. V lost 3 bases, J lost 7 bases, and 10 bases lay in between. Germline V gene sequence: CDR1 SEHNR, CDR2 FQNEAQ (reference sequence). In DNA, the CDR3 is TGTGCCAGCAGCTTCCTGGGGGGGAACACCATATATTTT. Translated: CASSFLGGNTIYF. Together with reference TRBV7-9 and TRBJ1-3, the CDR3 gives the full variable domain: DTGVSQNPRHKITKRGQNVTFRCDPISEHNRLYWYRQTLGQGPEFLTYFQNEAQLEKSRLLSDRFSAERPKGSFSTLEIQRTEQGDSAMYLCASSFLGGNTIYFGEGSWLTVV.

V is TRBV9 and J is TRBJ2-4; 9 positions match TRBD1. J was trimmed by 2 bases and V by 3 bases; bases with no gene match: 6. Per the germline V gene, CDR1 is SGDLS and CDR2 is YYNGEE. This CDR3 region has 16 residues. In DNA, the CDR3 is TGTGCCAGCAGCGGGGGACAGGGCTTCACCAAAAACATTCAGTACTTC. Translating gives CASSGGQGFTKNIQYF.

J is TRBJ2-3 and V is TRBV5-4; D unclear. V shed 0 bases and J shed 3 bases, with 11 bases lying between them. This CDR3 has 15 amino acids. From germline, CDR1 is SGHNT and CDR2 YYREEE (reference sequence). The CDR3 loop is CASSLGHQRTDTQYF. DNA for the CDR3: TGTGCCAGCAGCTTGGGCCATCAGAGGACAGATACGCAGTATTTT.

The chain couples TRBV5-6 to TRBJ1-2; 7 positions agree with TRBD1. CDR1 is SGHDT and CDR2 is YYEEEE in the germline V gene. V gave up 1 base and J gave up 3 bases; unmatched junction bases: 6. CDR3 length equals 15 residues. CDR3 bases: TGTGCCAGCAGCTTGCTCGACAGGGATGACTATGGCTACACCTTC. This sequence encodes CASSLLDRDDYGYTF.

The gene calls are TRBV6-5 and TRBJ2-1; D perhaps matches TRBD2 (6 bases). CDR1 is MNHEY, CDR2 SVGAGI, per germline. CDR3 size: 12 residues. The V end was cut by 2 bases, the J end by 8 bases, with 7 bases between. The CDR3 DNA reads as TGTGCCAGCAGTTACGGGGGGTATGAGCAGTTCTTC. This gives the protein CASSYGGYEQFF.

CDR3 DNA: TGTGCCAGCAGCTTTTCGGGATCCGGGGAGCTGTTTTTT. Encoded protein: CASSFSGSGELFF. This sequence joins TRBV7-9 and TRBJ2-2; weak D call: TRBD2 (5 bases). The V end lost 3 bases, the J end lost 6 bases, and 8 bases lay between the germline ends. CDR1 and CDR2 (germline): SEHNR, FQNEAQ (reference sequence). CDR3 length: 13 amino acids.

This chain uses TRBV2 with TRBJ2-1; unclear D gene. Germline CDR1 and CDR2: SNHLY and FYNNEI. This CDR3 region has 14 residues. V lost 2 bases to trimming and J lost 6 bases, with 11 bases between them. CDR3 protein: CASSESWALNEQFF. The CDR3 DNA sequence: TGTGCCAGCAGTGAATCTTGGGCGCTCAATGAGCAGTTCTTC.

J is TRBJ2-3 and V is TRBV9; 12 nucleotides agree with TRBD2. The germline V gene has CDR1 SGDLS and CDR2 YYNGEE. The CDR3 is 17 residues long. Trimming at V came to 0 bases and at J to 2 bases, leaving 4 bases not matched to a gene. The CDR3 sequence: CASSVGSSGRVTDTQYF. DNA of the CDR3: TGTGCCAGCAGCGTAGGCTCTAGCGGGAGGGTCACAGATACGCAGTATTTT. Filled out from reference TRBV9 and TRBJ2-3, the complete variable domain reads DSGVTQTPKHLITATGQRVTLRCSPRSGDLSVYWYQQSLDQGLQFLIQYYNGEERAKGNILERFSAQQFPDLHSELNLSSLELGDSALYFCASSVGSSGRVTDTQYFGPGTRLTVL.

This clone has a handful of counts. The chain uses TRBV6-5 and TRBJ2-7, with a weak D call TRBD2 (6 bases). Germline V gene sequence: CDR1 MNHEY, CDR2 SVGAGI. This CDR3 is 13 amino acids long. V gave up 7 bases and J gave up 7 bases, with 17 bases separating them. CDR3 residues: CASTPDGLREQYF. For the CDR3, the DNA is TGTGCCAGCACCCCGGACGGACTACGGGAGCAGTACTTC.

The chain couples TRBV6-1 to TRBJ2-2; D unresolved. Trimming cost V 5 bases and J 3 bases, with 4 bases left between them. CDR3 length: 12 amino acids. CDR1 and CDR2 (germline): MNHNS, SASEGT. CDR3 amino acids: CASSTYTGELFF. CDR3 nucleotide sequence: TGTGCCAGCAGTACATACACCGGGGAGCTGTTTTTT.

CDR3: CASSFPLSNEQFF. As DNA, the CDR3 is TGTGCCAGCAGCTTCCCCTTGAGCAATGAGCAGTTCTTC. The V gene is TRBV11-2, the J gene TRBJ2-1; no firm D call. The CDR3 runs to 13 residues. CDR1 and CDR2 (germline): SGHAT, FQNNGV. Trimming cost V 3 bases and J 6 bases, with 9 bases left between them. The complete variable domain, with remaining parts taken from reference TRBV11-2 and TRBJ2-1, reads EAGVAQSPRYKIIEKRQSVAFWCNPISGHATLYWYQQILGQGPKLLIQFQNNGVVDDSQLPKDRFSAERLKGVDSTLKIQPAKLEDSAVYLCASSFPLSNEQFFGPGTRLTVL.

The CDR3 DNA sequence: TGTGCCAGCAGCTTCGGGACAGTCGGCCGATTCACAGATACGCAGTATTTT. Translation gives CASSFGTVGRFTDTQYF. V usage is TRBV11-1 and J usage is TRBJ2-3; 7 bases align to TRBD1. The V gene's germline CDR1 is SGHAT and CDR2 FQDESV (reference sequence). V dropped 3 bases and J dropped 2; count of bases not matched to a gene: 11. This CDR3 has 17 residues.

V usage is TRBV6-1 and J usage is TRBJ1-3; no clear D. With 3 bases removed from V and 0 bases from J, the gap between germline ends came to 6 bases. The CDR3 spans 14 residues. From germline, CDR1 is MNHNS and CDR2 SASEGT. The CDR3 reads CASSELSSGNTIYF. In nucleotides, the CDR3 is TGTGCCAGCAGTGAGCTGAGCTCTGGAAACACCATATATTTT.

The chain employs TRBV7-9 and TRBJ1-5; D not resolved. Germline values: CDR1 SEHNR, CDR2 FQNEAQ (reference sequence). The CDR3 is 13 residues long. The V end lost 5 bases, the J end lost 4 bases, and 9 bases lay between the germline ends. The CDR3 region has the DNA TGTGCCAGCAGCCCAGACGGGAATCAGCCCCAGCATTTT. Translated: CASSPDGNQPQHF.

The rearrangement joins TRBV30 to TRBJ1-2; D is unclear. The CDR3 covers 12 residues. The germline V gene has CDR1 GTSNPN and CDR2 SVGIG (reference sequence). Trimming shortened V by 0 bases and J by 6 bases, and 8 bases separated the two germline ends. CDR3 nucleotides: TGTGCCTGGAGTGTACCGGGAGATGGCTACACCTTC. Amino acids: CAWSVPGDGYTF.

This clone has a single count. This chain joins TRBV28 and TRBJ2-7, with 8 bases matching TRBD1. The CDR3 is made up of 15 amino acids. J lost 6 bases, V lost 5 bases, and 12 bases had no gene match. Germline CDR1 is MDHEN and CDR2 is SYDVKM. DNA for the CDR3: TGTGCCAGCAGTACCCCAGGACAGGGCGTAGGCGAGCAGTACTTC. Translating it yields CASSTPGQGVGEQYF. The complete variable domain, with remaining parts taken from reference TRBV28 and TRBJ2-7, reads DVKVTQSSRYLVKRTGEKVFLECVQDMDHENMFWYRQDPGLGLRLIYFSYDVKMKEKGDIPEGYSVSREKKERFSLILESASTNQTSMYLCASSTPGQGVGEQYFGPGTRLTVT.

The chain employs TRBV9 and TRBJ2-2; 7 positions agree with TRBD2. V trimming: 0 bases; J trimming: 1 base; junction bases outside the gene matches: 3. This CDR3 spans 16 amino acids. The germline CDR1 and CDR2 sequences are SGDLS and YYNGEE. The DNA of the CDR3 is TGTGCCAGCAGCGTAGTGGGGGGGAGGAACACCGGGGAGCTGTTTTTT. Translated, it gives CASSVVGGRNTGELFF.

The chain joins TRBV15 to TRBJ2-7, with TRBD2 identical over 9 bases. V trimming: 3 bases; J trimming: 3 bases; junction bases outside the gene matches: 12. CDR1 is LNHNV, CDR2 YYDKDF, per germline (reference sequence). The CDR3 spans 17 residues. The CDR3 DNA reads as TGTGCCACCAGCAGGACGGCCGGGGGCGGGAGGGACTACGAGCAGTACTTC. It yields the protein CATSRTAGGGRDYEQYF.

This chain uses TRBV5-1 with TRBJ2-5; the D is unclear. The length of the CDR3 is 14 residues. Germline CDR1 reads SGHRS; CDR2 reads YFSETQ. Trimming removed 4 bases at V and 5 bases at J, with 15 bases between. DNA for the CDR3: TGCGCCAGCAGCCCCGGCGGCAGTCCTGAGACCCAGTACTTC. This translates into CASSPGGSPETQYF.

The V gene is TRBV2, the J gene TRBJ2-3; 9 nucleotides line up with TRBD2. V shed 1 base and J 5 bases; nucleotides not matched to a gene: 10. This CDR3 has 17 residues. CDR1 SNHLY and CDR2 FYNNEI come from the germline V gene. CDR3: CASSEDSAGGPGDTQYF. The CDR3 coding sequence is TGTGCCAGCAGTGAAGATTCGGCGGGAGGGCCCGGAGATACGCAGTATTTT.

J is TRBJ2-1 and V is TRBV19; no definite D call. This CDR3 contains 15 residues. The V and J ends lost 6 bases and 0 bases respectively, with 12 bases between them. Per the germline V gene, CDR1 is LNHDA and CDR2 is SQIVND (reference sequence). CDR3 DNA: TGTGCCAGTAGATCCTCGCGGAGCTCCTACAATGAGCAGTTCTTC. Protein sequence: CASRSSRSSYNEQFF.

The rearrangement uses TRBV11-2 and TRBJ1-1; unclear D gene. Germline values: CDR1 SGHAT, CDR2 FQNNGV. With 5 bases removed from V and 8 bases from J, the gap between germline ends came to 9 bases. The CDR3 has 11 amino acids. The CDR3 protein is CASSPGMEAFF. The CDR3 coding sequence is TGTGCCAGCAGCCCGGGAATGGAAGCTTTCTTT.

The gene calls are TRBV10-3 and TRBJ2-1; the D is unclear. V was cut by 3 bases and J by 2 bases, with 11 bases left in between. CDR3 length: 15 residues. Looked up from germline, CDR1 is ENHRY and CDR2 is SYGVKD. Written as DNA, the CDR3 is TGTGCCATCAGTGAAGCCCCCTCTGCCTACAATGAGCAGTTCTTC. Translation gives CAISEAPSAYNEQFF.

CDR3 in amino acids: CASSPLETQYF. The CDR3 bases are TGTGCCAGCAGCCCTTTAGAGACCCAGTACTTC. The J gene is TRBJ2-5, the V gene TRBV7-9, with no clear D. V was cut by 5 bases and J by 4 bases, with 5 bases left in between. Germline values: CDR1 SEHNR, CDR2 FQNEAQ (reference sequence). This CDR3 contains 11 residues.

This chain links TRBV2 with TRBJ1-5, with D uncertain. V lost 3 bases and J lost 0, with 12 bases in between. Germline values: CDR1 SNHLY, CDR2 FYNNEI. CDR3 length equals 16 residues. The CDR3 DNA sequence: TGTGCCAGCAGTGAGATATTCACAGATAGCAATCAGCCCCAGCATTTT. Residues: CASSEIFTDSNQPQHF.

This chain connects TRBV4-1 to TRBJ2-3; 7 nucleotides align to TRBD1. Trimming took 7 bases from V and 3 from J; bases not matched to a gene: 10. From germline, CDR1 is MGHRA and CDR2 YSYEKL. The CDR3 consists of 15 residues. CDR3 amino acids: CASMQTGESTDTQYF. The CDR3 nucleotides read TGCGCCAGCATGCAAACAGGGGAGTCTACAGATACGCAGTATTTT.